A selection of T cell receptor beta chains follows, all from one sample in a study of blood T cell repertoires in COVID-19. Sequencing was performed with immunoSEQ multiplex PCR; in TCRdb, only in-frame clones are kept and a portion is missing. Here the sample spans 200,000 to 250,000 clones, about 87% being singletons. The sample comprised PBMCs or T cells enriched from blood (not recorded which). These receptor sequences come from a woman in her 30s who had been exposed to COVID-19. Each CDR3 is given with its conserved first and last residue. Fields, in order: clone size, J gene, D gene, V gene, CDR3 DNA, CDR3 protein. The D gene is left open where the match is weak. Where a row states a size, it is once, few, many or the class of an expanded clone; other rows omit it.

size: NA; J: TRBJ2-3; D: TRBD2; V: TRBV10-2; DNA: TGCGCCAGCAGTGAGAGGGGGACTAGCGGTCGGCGTACGCAGTATTTT; CDR3: CASSERGTSGRRTQYF
size: NA; J: TRBJ2-7; D: TRBD1; V: TRBV5-1; DNA: TGCGCCAGCAGCTTACAACAGGGGTACGAGCAGTACTTC; CDR3: CASSLQQGYEQYF
size: NA; J: TRBJ1-1; D: TRBD1; V: TRBV5-6; DNA: TGTGCCAGCAGCCTAGACAGGGTTCAGGGAGCTTTCTTT; CDR3: CASSLDRVQGAFF
size: NA; J: TRBJ2-1; D: TRBD1; V: TRBV4-1; DNA: TGCGCCAGCAGCCTCAGGGGACAGGGTGAAAATGAGCAGTTCTTC; CDR3: CASSLRGQGENEQFF
size: NA; J: TRBJ2-1; D: TRBD2; V: TRBV30; DNA: TGTGCCTGGAGAGGGGCGGGAGCCGGTGAGCAGTTCTTC; CDR3: CAWRGAGAGEQFF
size: NA; J: TRBJ1-5; D: NA; V: TRBV30; DNA: TGTGCCTGGGCTACAGGAGCGCTTTCACATCAGCCCCAGCATTTT; CDR3: CAWATGALSHQPQHF
size: NA; J: TRBJ1-4; D: NA; V: TRBV28; DNA: TGTGCCAGCAGTTCCAAATCGGGAACTAATGAAAAACTGTTTTTT; CDR3: CASSSKSGTNEKLFF
size: NA; J: TRBJ2-3; D: TRBD2; V: TRBV4-2; DNA: TGTGCCAGCAGCCAAGGGGGACTAGCGGGCTTCACAGATACGCAGTATTTT; CDR3: CASSQGGLAGFTDTQYF
size: NA; J: TRBJ2-7; D: TRBD2; V: TRBV18; DNA: TGTGCCAGCTCACCAAGGGGACTAGCGGACTACGAGCAGTACTTC; CDR3: CASSPRGLADYEQYF
size: NA; J: TRBJ1-2; D: NA; V: TRBV20-1; DNA: TGCAGTGCCCGCAACGGCTATGGCTACACCTTC; CDR3: CSARNGYGYTF
size: NA; J: TRBJ2-3; D: TRBD2; V: TRBV3-1/TRBV3-2; DNA: TGTGCCAGCAGCCGGGGGACTAGCGGGTACCCAGATACGCAGTATTTT; CDR3: CASSRGTSGYPDTQYF
size: NA; J: TRBJ2-3; D: NA; V: TRBV11-2; DNA: TGTGCCAGCAGCTCTCTAGTAGATACGCAGTATTTT; CDR3: CASSSLVDTQYF
size: NA; J: TRBJ2-1; D: NA; V: TRBV7-2; DNA: TGTACCAGCAGCTTAGCGGGAGTAGATGAGCAGTTCTTC; CDR3: CTSSLAGVDEQFF
size: NA; J: TRBJ2-1; D: NA; V: TRBV25-1; DNA: TGTGCCAGCAGTGAATGGGGGGGGCTTGGCTACAATGAGCAGTTCTTC; CDR3: CASSEWGGLGYNEQFF
size: once; J: TRBJ2-1; D: TRBD2; V: TRBV3-1/TRBV3-2; DNA: TGTGCCAGCAGCCTCTTATTCGGAGGCGGGAGCTTTGGTTACAATGAGCAGTTCTTC; CDR3: CASSLLFGGGSFGYNEQFF
size: once; J: TRBJ1-2; D: NA; V: TRBV7-9; DNA: TGTGCCAGCAGCTTAAATCCCGTTCTCACGGATGCGGGGATCTATGGCTACACCTTC; CDR3: CASSLNPVLTDAGIYGYTF
size: few; J: TRBJ1-5; D: NA; V: TRBV27; DNA: TGTGCCAGCAGTGGGCGGAGGAATCAGCCCCAGCATTTT; CDR3: CASSGRRNQPQHF
size: NA; J: TRBJ2-1; D: NA; V: TRBV3-1/TRBV3-2; DNA: TGTGCCAGCAGCCAAGTTTTGAGCTCCTACAATGAGCAGTTCTTC; CDR3: CASSQVLSSYNEQFF
size: NA; J: TRBJ2-1; D: NA; V: TRBV14; DNA: TGTGCCAGCAGCCAAGGGCCTTACTCCTACAATGAGCAGTTCTTC; CDR3: CASSQGPYSYNEQFF
size: NA; J: TRBJ2-5; D: TRBD2; V: TRBV13; DNA: TGTGCCAGCAGCCTTAGCGGGAGTCAGGGGACCCAGTACTTC; CDR3: CASSLSGSQGTQYF
size: NA; J: TRBJ2-1; D: NA; V: TRBV27; DNA: TGTGCCAGCAGTTTAACCCTGCTGGAGGACTACAATGAGCAGTTCTTC; CDR3: CASSLTLLEDYNEQFF
size: NA; J: TRBJ2-1; D: NA; V: TRBV7-3; DNA: TGTGCCAGCAGCTTAGGACTCCGCTCCTACAATGAGCAGTTCTTC; CDR3: CASSLGLRSYNEQFF
size: NA; J: TRBJ2-1; D: TRBD2; V: TRBV4-1; DNA: TGCGCCAGCAGCCAAGTCGGGAGGGCTCACAATGAGCAGTTCTTC; CDR3: CASSQVGRAHNEQFF
size: NA; J: TRBJ2-1; D: NA; V: TRBV29-1; DNA: TGCAGCGTTGTCCGAACAAATGAGCAGTTCTTC; CDR3: CSVVRTNEQFF
size: NA; J: TRBJ2-7; D: TRBD1; V: TRBV5-1; DNA: TGCGCCAGCAGCCCGGACAGGGGCTACGAGCAGTACTTC; CDR3: CASSPDRGYEQYF
size: once; J: TRBJ2-7; D: TRBD2; V: TRBV10-3; DNA: TGTGCCATCAGTGAGAACGTAGCGGGAGACGAGCAGTACTTC; CDR3: CAISENVAGDEQYF
size: NA; J: TRBJ1-2; D: NA; V: TRBV9; DNA: TGTGCCAGCAGCGGATGGACAGCGAACTATGGCTACACCTTC; CDR3: CASSGWTANYGYTF
size: once; J: TRBJ2-1; D: TRBD2; V: TRBV18; DNA: TGTGCCAGCTCTCGTCTAGCGGGTACCTACAATGAGCAGTTCTTC; CDR3: CASSRLAGTYNEQFF
size: NA; J: TRBJ2-7; D: TRBD2; V: TRBV5-4; DNA: TGTGCCAGCAGCCCTCTAGGTAGCGGGAGGGCCACCGAGCAGTACTTC; CDR3: CASSPLGSGRATEQYF